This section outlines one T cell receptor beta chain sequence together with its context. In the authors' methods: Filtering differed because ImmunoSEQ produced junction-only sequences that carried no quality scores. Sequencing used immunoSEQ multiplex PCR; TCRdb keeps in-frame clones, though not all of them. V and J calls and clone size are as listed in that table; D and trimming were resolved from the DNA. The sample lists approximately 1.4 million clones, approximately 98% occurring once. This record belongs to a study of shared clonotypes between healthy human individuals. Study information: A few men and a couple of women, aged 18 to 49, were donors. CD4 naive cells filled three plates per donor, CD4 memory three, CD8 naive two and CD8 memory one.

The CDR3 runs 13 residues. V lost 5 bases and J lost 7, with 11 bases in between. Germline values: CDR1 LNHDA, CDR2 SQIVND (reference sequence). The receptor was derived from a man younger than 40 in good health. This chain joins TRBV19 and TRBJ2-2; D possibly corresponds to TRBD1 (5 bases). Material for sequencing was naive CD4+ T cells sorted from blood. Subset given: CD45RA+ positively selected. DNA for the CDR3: TGTGCCAGTAGTGTACCAGGGTTCGGGGAGCTGTTTTTT. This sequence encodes CASSVPGFGELFF.